The 10 T cell receptor beta chains below come from one sample, sequenced in a study of human T cells and chemical hapten exposure. The time point: patch test 2, 6 weeks after DPC sensitization. The treatment is: therapeutic diphenylcyclopropenone sensitization with weekly scalp DPC. In TCRdb, the RACE reads were re-called with MiXCR into one record per CDR3 protein. The sample yields 330,000 or so distinct CDR3 sequences, roughly 6% seen once. The sequencing here drew on whole blood, taken in connection with sensitization to the hapten diphenylcyclopropenone (DPC). These receptors originate from a woman aged 18-29 years with alopecia areata. Some clones in this sample may be carry-over from other donors' samples.

The chain carries TRBV20-1 and TRBJ2-7; 7 nucleotides line up with TRBD1. From germline, CDR1 is DFQATT and CDR2 SNEGSKA (reference sequence). This CDR3 region has 15 residues. J gave up 5 bases and V 5 bases, and 15 bases lay outside the gene matches. In nucleotides, the CDR3 is TGCAGTGCTCGGGTACAGAGGGGGCTCTCGAACGAGCAGTACTTC. Protein product: CSARVQRGLSNEQYF.

In DNA, the CDR3 is TGTGCCAGCAGTGAATATAGGATGGGTACGCAGTATTTT. Residues: CASSEYRMGTQYF. This chain connects TRBV25-1 to TRBJ2-3; D is ambiguous. The CDR3 sequence is 13 residues long. Germline V CDR1 and CDR2: MGHDK, SYGVNS. The V and J ends lost 0 bases and 8 bases respectively, with 9 bases between them.

The chain combines TRBV7-9 with TRBJ2-4; 12 nucleotides agree with TRBD2. V shed 4 bases and J 13 bases; nucleotides not matched to a gene: 17. Germline values: CDR1 SEHNR, CDR2 FQNEAQ (reference sequence). The CDR3 has 17 amino acids. The DNA of the CDR3 is TGTGCCAGCAGCTCGAGAGCTAGCGGGGGGGCCTTAACAAGGCAGTACTTC. Translating gives CASSSRASGGALTRQYF.

This clonotype was seen a few times. This chain joins TRBV4-1 and TRBJ1-5, with D hard to call. V lost 2 bases, J lost 5 bases, and 22 bases lay in between. CDR1 MGHRA and CDR2 YSYEKL come from the germline V gene. The CDR3 consists of 18 residues. CDR3 sequence (DNA): TGCGCCAGCAGCCAAAGTCCGGTTCAAGCAGCGTCCTATCAGCCCCAGCATTTT. It is translated as CASSQSPVQAASYQPQHF.

The chain carries TRBV18 and TRBJ2-1, with TRBD2 matching 8 bases. The V segment lost 2 bases and the J segment 7 bases; nucleotides outside the gene matches: 10. Germline CDR1 and CDR2: KGHSH and LQKENI. The CDR3 covers 16 residues. CDR3: CASSPKGLARPNEQFF. For the CDR3, the DNA is TGTGCCAGCTCACCAAAAGGACTAGCACGTCCAAATGAGCAGTTCTTC.

This clonotype was detected many times. The V and J genes are TRBV15 and TRBJ2-3, with D possibly matching TRBD2 (6 bases). There are 15 residues in the CDR3. Per germline, CDR1 LNHNV and CDR2 YYDKDF (reference sequence). V shed 0 bases and J shed 9 bases, with 16 bases lying between them. The CDR3 loop reads CATSRDSAWGETQYF. CDR3 in DNA: TGTGCCACCAGCAGAGATTCCGCGTGGGGGGAGACGCAGTATTTT. The complete variable domain, with remaining parts taken from reference TRBV15 and TRBJ2-3, reads DAMVIQNPRYQVTQFGKPVTLSCSQTLNHNVMYWYQQKSSQAPKLLFHYYDKDFNNEADTPDNFQSRRPNTSFCFLDIRSPGLGDTAMYLCATSRDSAWGETQYFGPGTRLTVL.

This clonotype occurred many times. The CDR3 reads CSVRWNTEAFF. DNA for the CDR3: TGCAGCGTACGGTGGAACACTGAAGCTTTCTTT. The V and J genes are TRBV29-1 and TRBJ1-1; D is unresolved. The CDR3 totals 11 residues. Germline CDR1 is SQVTM and CDR2 is ANQGSEA. The V and J ends lost 6 bases and 1 base respectively, with 6 bases between them.

J is TRBJ1-1 and V is TRBV20-1; maybe TRBD1 (6 bases). CDR1 and CDR2 (germline): DFQATT, SNEGSKA (reference sequence). The length of the CDR3 is 15 residues. The V and J ends lost 3 bases and 0 bases respectively, with 14 bases between them. This CDR3 reads CSARDLRGMNTEAFF. As DNA, the CDR3 is TGCAGTGCTAGGGACCTCAGGGGCATGAACACTGAAGCTTTCTTT.

This clonotype appeared many times. The chain links TRBV9 to TRBJ2-1; the D gene is possibly TRBD2 (6 bases). This CDR3 contains 16 residues. Trimming cost V 4 bases and J 6 bases, with 20 bases left between them. Germline loops: CDR1 SGDLS, CDR2 YYNGEE. CDR3 sequence: CASSPRLEAFGNEQFF. The CDR3 DNA follows: TGTGCCAGCAGCCCCAGACTAGAAGCCTTCGGCAATGAGCAGTTCTTC. Combining the CDR3 with reference TRBV9 and TRBJ2-1 gives the whole variable domain DSGVTQTPKHLITATGQRVTLRCSPRSGDLSVYWYQQSLDQGLQFLIQYYNGEERAKGNILERFSAQQFPDLHSELNLSSLELGDSALYFCASSPRLEAFGNEQFFGPGTRLTVL.

At least ten counts were recorded for this clonotype. V is TRBV6-2 or TRBV6-3 and J is TRBJ1-1; no reliable D call. The germline gives CDR1 MNHEY, CDR2 SVGEGT. The ends were cut back, 0 bases at V and 2 bases at J, with 10 bases in the middle. This CDR3 contains 15 residues. In nucleotides, the CDR3 is TGTGCCAGCAGTTACTCCCGGACCCTCAACACTGAAGCTTTCTTT. Its translation is CASSYSRTLNTEAFF.